Listed below are T cell receptor beta chains from one sample, sequenced in a study of vaccination effects on CD4 cells after COVID-19. Data came from immunoSEQ multiplex PCR; TCRdb stores just in-frame clones and leaves some out. The table records over 65,000 clones, around 77% of them present only once. Their specific antigens are unknown. This specimen consisted of CD4+ T cells from PBMCs cultured without peptide, obtained before COVID-19 vaccination. These receptors all stem from a human donor who received a COVID-19 vaccine. The CDR3 runs from the conserved cysteine through the conserved F or W. The order of the fields is V gene, D gene, clone size, J gene, CDR3 protein, CDR3 DNA. The D gene is left open where the match is weak. Not every row has a clone size; where given, it reads once, few, many or a size class.

TRBV5-1	NA	NA	TRBJ2-2	CASSSQGAVTGELFF	TGCGCCAGCAGCTCCCAGGGAGCGGTCACCGGGGAGCTGTTTTTT
TRBV6-4	NA	NA	TRBJ2-2	CASSDWNTGELFF	TGTGCCAGCAGTGACTGGAACACCGGGGAGCTGTTTTTT
TRBV18	NA	few	TRBJ2-5	CASSPNFFRTTKETQYF	TGTGCCAGCTCACCAAATTTCTTTCGGACAACGAAGGAGACCCAGTACTTC
TRBV10-2	NA	NA	TRBJ2-3	CASRDFPGDTQYF	TGCGCCAGTAGGGACTTCCCGGGGGATACGCAGTATTTT
TRBV5-1	NA	NA	TRBJ1-3	CASSLEGRGRDFSGNTIYF	TGCGCCAGCAGCTTGGAGGGTAGGGGCAGGGACTTCTCTGGAAACACCATATATTTT
TRBV2	NA	NA	TRBJ1-2	CASSGKTGALRGYTF	TGTGCCAGCAGTGGAAAGACGGGCGCTTTACGTGGCTACACCTTC
TRBV7-2	TRBD2	NA	TRBJ2-2	CASSLEAGGIGELFF	TGTGCCAGCAGCTTAGAGGCGGGGGGTATCGGGGAGCTGTTTTTT
TRBV5-6	TRBD1	NA	TRBJ1-4	CASSLLQGGEKLFF	TGTGCCAGCAGCTTGCTCCAAGGGGGCGAAAAACTGTTTTTT
TRBV24-1	TRBD2	NA	TRBJ2-4	CATSDWGGNIQYF	TGTGCCACCAGTGATTGGGGGGGAAACATTCAGTACTTC
TRBV2	TRBD1	NA	TRBJ2-5	CASSPGRGIETQYF	TGTGCCAGCAGCCCCGGCAGGGGGATAGAGACCCAGTACTTC
TRBV19	NA	few	TRBJ2-1	CASSSTIEGEQFF	TGTGCCAGTAGCTCAACCATCGAAGGTGAGCAGTTCTTC
TRBV3-1/TRBV3-2	TRBD2	NA	TRBJ2-1	CASSQRRVASGYNEQFF	TGTGCCAGCAGCCAACGGCGAGTGGCTAGCGGTTACAATGAGCAGTTCTTC
TRBV18	TRBD1	NA	TRBJ1-1	CASSTLQGAGMNTEAFF	TGTGCCAGCTCAACTCTACAGGGGGCGGGCATGAACACTGAAGCTTTCTTT
TRBV7-2	NA	NA	TRBJ1-1	CASSHRRAGTEAFF	TGTGCCAGCAGCCACCGGCGGGCGGGGACTGAAGCTTTCTTT
TRBV6-5	NA	NA	TRBJ2-5	CASSYSYDRLETQYF	TGTGCCAGCAGTTACTCCTACGACAGGTTGGAGACCCAGTACTTC
TRBV19	NA	NA	TRBJ1-5	CASTRRSGNQPQHF	TGTGCCAGTACCCGACGAAGTGGCAATCAGCCCCAGCATTTT
TRBV2	NA	few	TRBJ1-2	CASSETTVGVHGYTF	TGTGCCAGCAGTGAAACTACCGTCGGGGTTCATGGCTACACCTTC
TRBV6-5	NA	NA	TRBJ1-6	CASSRQADSPLHF	TGTGCCAGCAGCCGACAAGCGGATTCACCCCTCCACTTT
TRBV28	NA	NA	TRBJ1-2	CATSWGASYGYTF	TGTGCCACCTCCTGGGGTGCCAGCTATGGCTACACCTTC
TRBV5-8	NA	NA	TRBJ2-2	CASSPASFLVNTGELFF	TGTGCCAGCAGCCCGGCAAGCTTTTTGGTGAACACCGGGGAGCTGTTTTTT
TRBV7-8	NA	few	TRBJ1-5	CASSQDRDQPQHF	TGTGCCAGCAGCCAAGACAGAGACCAGCCCCAGCATTTT
TRBV6-5	NA	NA	TRBJ1-4	CASTPRSTEKLFF	TGTGCCAGCACCCCCAGGAGTACCGAAAAACTGTTTTTT
TRBV5-1	TRBD2	NA	TRBJ2-4	CASSLGIAGGQMAKNIQYF	TGCGCCAGCAGCTTGGGTATAGCGGGGGGGCAGATGGCCAAAAACATTCAGTACTTC
TRBV21-1	NA	few	TRBJ2-3	CASSKDGGPSTDTQYF	TGTGCCAGCAGCAAAGATGGGGGACCGTCCACAGATACGCAGTATTTT
TRBV12-3/TRBV12-4	NA	NA	TRBJ1-1	CAGSLQSLEAFF	TGTGCCGGCTCACTGCAGTCTCTTGAAGCTTTCTTT
TRBV10-1	NA	NA	TRBJ1-5	CASSELSSGANQPQHF	TGCGCCAGCAGTGAGCTCTCCTCAGGGGCAAATCAGCCCCAGCATTTT
TRBV12-5	NA	NA	TRBJ2-2	CASGLVPGTPYTGELFF	TGTGCTAGTGGTTTGGTACCCGGGACTCCCTACACCGGGGAGCTGTTTTTT